A selection of T cell receptor beta chains follows, all from one sample in a study of identical twins. TCRdb itself ran the 5' RACE reads through MiXCR, one entry per CDR3 protein. The sample carries roughly 220,000 distinct CDR3 sequences, about 6.7% recorded once. The sample also formed part of further work on T cells expressing NK-cell markers.

Sequenced sample: CD8+ T cells sorted from blood. These receptors were taken from a woman younger than 30 in good health. CDR3s include the opening cysteine and the closing phenylalanine or tryptophan. A D gene is named only where the DNA matches it firmly. Some rows mark clone size as missing; the rest say once, few, many or name a class of expanded clone.

D gene	clone size	V gene	J gene	CDR3 DNA	CDR3 protein
.	few	TRBV6-1	TRBJ2-1	TGTGCCAGCAGTGAACGTGGGGTACCCTACAATGAGCAGTTCTTC	CASSERGVPYNEQFF
.	few	TRBV4-3	TRBJ2-3	TGCGCCAGCAGCCAAGTCGCCGGGACCTACACAGATACGCAGTATTTT	CASSQVAGTYTDTQYF
TRBD2	.	TRBV27	TRBJ2-7	TGTGCCAGCAGTCCCGCGACTAGCGGGATGAGGGAGCAGTACTTC	CASSPATSGMREQYF
.	many	TRBV29-1	TRBJ1-2	TGCAGCGTTGAAGGACGAGCTAACTATGGCTACACCTTC	CSVEGRANYGYTF
.	many	TRBV4-1	TRBJ2-7	TGCGCCAGCAGCCAAGAGTCCTACGAGCAGTACTTC	CASSQESYEQYF
.	many	TRBV7-9	TRBJ2-1	TGTGCCAGCAGCTTCTCTGACAGCGGATACAATGAGCAGTTCTTC	CASSFSDSGYNEQFF
.	many	TRBV10-3	TRBJ1-5	TGTGCCATCAGTGAAACGGGACCTGAGCCCCAGCATTTT	CAISETGPEPQHF
.	.	TRBV4-3	TRBJ1-2	TGCGCCAGCAGCCAAGGCTCTCAGACGGCCTCCTATGGCTACACCTTC	CASSQGSQTASYGYTF
TRBD1	many	TRBV4-3	TRBJ2-1	TGCGCCAGCAGCCAAGATGAGGGGGCCAATGAGCAGTTCTTC	CASSQDEGANEQFF
.	many	TRBV12-5	TRBJ2-1	TGTGCTAGTGGTTTGGTTATTTTGGCGGGGCCGGCCTACAATGAGCAGTTCTTC	CASGLVILAGPAYNEQFF
TRBD2	few	TRBV12-3/TRBV12-4	TRBJ2-7	TGTGCCAGCAGTTGGACTAGCGGGGGTGACGAGCAGTACTTC	CASSWTSGGDEQYF
.	.	TRBV20-1	TRBJ2-5	TGCAGTGCTGCGATTACACGGAACCCAGGGGACCAAGAGACCCAGTACTTC	CSAAITRNPGDQETQYF
TRBD2	few	TRBV9	TRBJ2-1	TGTGCCAGCAGCCTCGGACTAGCGGGAGATAGTGTCAATGAGCAGTTCTTC	CASSLGLAGDSVNEQFF
.	many	TRBV7-8	TRBJ2-5	TGTGCCAGCAGCCCTCTCTCGGGACGGGAGACCCAGTACTTC	CASSPLSGRETQYF
.	many	TRBV12-3/TRBV12-4	TRBJ2-4	TGTGCCAGCGTCGACACGGGAGAGGAGAACATTCAGTACTTC	CASVDTGEENIQYF
.	many	TRBV29-1	TRBJ2-7	TGCAGCGTTATCAGGGAGAGGGGAACCTACGAGCAGTACTTC	CSVIRERGTYEQYF
.	.	TRBV7-2	TRBJ2-1	TGTGCCAGCAGCCCCGACGAGGATGAGCAGTTCTTC	CASSPDEDEQFF
.	.	TRBV4-1	TRBJ2-2	TGCGCCAGCAGCCGCGTGAGGACAGACCTAAACACCGGGGAGCTGTTTTTT	CASSRVRTDLNTGELFF
.	.	TRBV12-3/TRBV12-4	TRBJ1-5	TGTGCCAGCAGTCAAAACAATCAGCCCCAGCATTTT	CASSQNNQPQHF
TRBD1	.	TRBV29-1	TRBJ1-1	TGCAGCGCCCTTACCGGACAGGGCACTGAAGCTTTCTTT	CSALTGQGTEAFF
TRBD2	few	TRBV11-1	TRBJ2-7	TGTGCCAGCAGCCCGACTGGTGGGACTAGCGGAGGACTCTCCTACGAGCAGTACTTC	CASSPTGGTSGGLSYEQYF
.	.	TRBV12-5	TRBJ2-4	TGTGCTAGTGGTTTGGTAGGGTGGGCGAGAAACATTCAGTACTTC	CASGLVGWARNIQYF
.	few	TRBV12-5	TRBJ2-2	TGTGCTAGTGGTTTGGTAATTAGAACCGGGGAGCTGTTTTTT	CASGLVIRTGELFF
TRBD2	.	TRBV18	TRBJ2-1	TGTGCCAGCTCATTCAGCGGGAGGGCCCTCGGTGAGCAGTTCTTC	CASSFSGRALGEQFF
.	.	TRBV25-1	TRBJ1-5	TGTGCCAGCAGTGGGGTCAGGGACCAGCCCCAGCATTTT	CASSGVRDQPQHF
TRBD1	.	TRBV6-1	TRBJ1-1	TGTGCCAGCAGGAGGAACAGGGGGCCGGAAGCTTTCTTT	CASRRNRGPEAFF
TRBD2	.	TRBV12-3/TRBV12-4	TRBJ2-3	TGTGCCAGCAGTCAACTAGCGGGGAGCACAGATACGCAGTATTTT	CASSQLAGSTDTQYF
.	few	TRBV3-1	TRBJ2-7	TGTGCCAGCAGCCTCGATTACAGGGTAGGCGAGCAGTACTTC	CASSLDYRVGEQYF
.	many	TRBV11-2	TRBJ2-2	TGTGCCAGCAGCCAGCCGGTTCGGGGCGGGGAGCTGTTTTTT	CASSQPVRGGELFF
.	few	TRBV7-6	TRBJ2-7	TGTGCCAGCAGCTTAGCGCTAGAGAGAAACGAGCAGTACTTC	CASSLALERNEQYF
.	.	TRBV9	TRBJ2-1	TGTGCCAGCAGCTCGGACCCCCACAATGAGCAGTTCTTC	CASSSDPHNEQFF
.	few	TRBV12-3/TRBV12-4	TRBJ2-1	TGTGCCAGCAGTTTAGCGTATGGGGCGAATGAGCAGTTCTTC	CASSLAYGANEQFF
.	.	TRBV5-1	TRBJ2-7	TGCGCCAGCAGGTCGAGGGGGGACGACGAGCAGTACTTC	CASRSRGDDEQYF
TRBD1	few	TRBV20-1	TRBJ2-7	TGCAGTGCTAGAGGGCAGGGGGCGGGGGAGCAGTACTTC	CSARGQGAGEQYF
TRBD1	many	TRBV27	TRBJ2-5	TGTGCCAGCAGTTCCCTCGGACAGGGGGAGACCCAGTACTTC	CASSSLGQGETQYF
TRBD1	.	TRBV7-2	TRBJ2-7	TGTGCCAGCAGCGGGGACAGGGGTATGGGGGAGCAGTACTTC	CASSGDRGMGEQYF
TRBD2	few	TRBV7-9	TRBJ2-1	TGTGCCAGCAGCTTAGTACTAGCGGGGGTCAATGAGCAGTTCTTC	CASSLVLAGVNEQFF
.	.	TRBV5-5	TRBJ1-4	TGTGCCAGCAGCTTGGCCCTCCCCGAATCAAATGAAAAACTGTTTTTT	CASSLALPESNEKLFF
TRBD2	.	TRBV7-9	TRBJ2-5	TGTGCCAGCAGCAACCGCGGGACTAAGACCCAGTACTTC	CASSNRGTKTQYF
TRBD1	.	TRBV13	TRBJ1-2	TGTGCCAGCAGCTTAGGGAGGACAGGGGCTAACTATGGCTACACCTTC	CASSLGRTGANYGYTF
TRBD1	.	TRBV9	TRBJ2-7	TGTGCCAGCAGCGGCGGACAGGGATCGGTCGAGCAGTACTTC	CASSGGQGSVEQYF
TRBD2	.	TRBV27	TRBJ2-2	TGTGCCAGCAGTTTACTAGCGGCCACCGGGGAGCTGTTTTTT	CASSLLAATGELFF
.	few	TRBV4-1	TRBJ2-1	TGCGCCAGCAGCCAAGGGTCTACAGGTGAGCAGTTCTTC	CASSQGSTGEQFF
.	few	TRBV7-9	TRBJ2-1	TGTGCCAGCAGCCCGCGGGACCGCTCCCATGAGCAGTTCTTC	CASSPRDRSHEQFF
.	few	TRBV6-4	TRBJ2-1	TGTGCCAGCAGTGTTTCGGGAGAGATCCATGAGCAGTTCTTC	CASSVSGEIHEQFF
.	many	TRBV6-2/TRBV6-3	TRBJ1-5	TGTGCCAGCAGTTATCTATCAGGGGAGCGGCCCCAGCATTTT	CASSYLSGERPQHF
.	many	TRBV6-2/TRBV6-3	TRBJ2-1	TGTGCCAGCAGTTTTCCGGAAGAGCAGTTCTTC	CASSFPEEQFF
.	few	TRBV12-3/TRBV12-4	TRBJ2-7	TGTGCCAGCAGTTTGGGTTTAGGGGTAAGGAACGAGCAGTACTTC	CASSLGLGVRNEQYF
.	.	TRBV6-2/TRBV6-3	TRBJ2-1	TGTGCCAGCAGTTACGATGTGGGCCCCTACAATGAGCAGTTCTTC	CASSYDVGPYNEQFF
TRBD1	.	TRBV27	TRBJ1-2	TGTGCCAGCACCGAATCTTTTTGGGGGACAGGGGGTTCCTATGGCTACACCTTC	CASTESFWGTGGSYGYTF
TRBD2	many	TRBV7-9	TRBJ2-1	TGTGCCAGCAGCCCGCGGGGACTAGCGGAGTACAATGAGCAGTTCTTC	CASSPRGLAEYNEQFF
.	few	TRBV20-1	TRBJ2-7	TGCAGTGCTAGTGGAGATGCCACAGGAAACTACGAGCAGTACTTC	CSASGDATGNYEQYF
.	few	TRBV13	TRBJ2-1	TGTGCCAGCAGCTTAGAGTCAGACAATGAGCAGTTCTTC	CASSLESDNEQFF
.	.	TRBV20-1	TRBJ2-2	TGCAGTGCTAGAGCGGCGGGTTCCGGGGAGCTGTTTTTT	CSARAAGSGELFF
.	.	TRBV28	TRBJ2-7	TGTGCCAGCAGTCTACCCCGGGACTCCAGCTCCTACGAGCAGTACTTC	CASSLPRDSSSYEQYF